What follows describes a single TCR beta chain. One entry per CDR3 protein results from TCRdb running MiXCR on the RACE reads. The sample records 150,000 to 200,000 distinct CDR3 sequences, about 31% being singletons. The sample originates from a study of human T cells and chemical hapten exposure. Study at large: The patch tests put 0.01% DPC on the skin of the upper back and were read 6 days later.

Time point described: pre-sensitization, week 0. The treatment denotes: therapeutic diphenylcyclopropenone sensitization with weekly scalp DPC. Germline V gives CDR1 MDHEN, CDR2 SYDVKM. V gave up 3 bases and J gave up 4 bases, with 16 bases separating them. The CDR3 consists of 16 residues. This clonotype was obtained from a woman in her thirties with alopecia areata. Some clones in this sample may be carry-over from other donors' samples. Source: whole blood, taken in connection with sensitization to the hapten diphenylcyclopropenone (DPC). The chain links TRBV28 to TRBJ1-3, with D perhaps TRBD1 (5 bases). CDR3 in DNA: TGTGCCAGCAGTTTCGGGGGGACCCAAGTAGGAAACACCATATATTTT. It encodes CASSFGGTQVGNTIYF.